This is a list of T cell receptor beta chains from one sample in a study of blood T cell repertoires in COVID-19. Assay: immunoSEQ multiplex PCR; the TCRdb copy retains only in-frame clones and omits some. The data hold about 36,000 clones, with 70% to 90% observed a single time. The sequenced material came from peripheral blood. These receptors originate from a human donor in a cohort sampled during active COVID-19. Each CDR3 is given with its conserved first and last residue. D genes are given only for firm matches. Size tells how often a clone was seen (once, few, many) or the class of an expanded clone, and some rows leave it out.

CDR3nt: TGTGCCAGCAGCTCCCCTACAGGGGGCTCCTATAATTCACCCCTCCACTTT; CDR3aa: CASSSPTGGSYNSPLHF; j_gene: TRBJ1-6; v_gene: TRBV7-9; d_gene: TRBD1; abundance: .
CDR3nt: TGTGCCAGTAGTCCCACCGGGACAGCCCAAGAGACCCAGTACTTC; CDR3aa: CASSPTGTAQETQYF; j_gene: TRBJ2-5; v_gene: TRBV19; d_gene: TRBD1; abundance: .
CDR3nt: TGTGCCAGCAGTTACTCGATTGCAGGTGCTTCTCGCGAGCAGTACTTC; CDR3aa: CASSYSIAGASREQYF; j_gene: TRBJ2-7; v_gene: TRBV6-5; d_gene: .; abundance: .
CDR3nt: TGTGCCAGCAGCCAAGAGGGGGGGGCTTTCTTT; CDR3aa: CASSQEGGAFF; j_gene: TRBJ1-1; v_gene: TRBV2; d_gene: .; abundance: .
CDR3nt: TGTGCCAGCAGTGTTTGGGCCAATCAGCCCCAGCATTTT; CDR3aa: CASSVWANQPQHF; j_gene: TRBJ1-5; v_gene: TRBV2; d_gene: .; abundance: .
CDR3nt: TGTGCCAGCAGCCCACAGGGGATTGGGTACAATGAGCAGTTCTTC; CDR3aa: CASSPQGIGYNEQFF; j_gene: TRBJ2-1; v_gene: TRBV7-9; d_gene: TRBD1; abundance: .
CDR3nt: TGTGCCAGCAGTTCCCCGGGACAGGGGATTAGGAACGAGCAGTACTTC; CDR3aa: CASSSPGQGIRNEQYF; j_gene: TRBJ2-7; v_gene: TRBV27; d_gene: TRBD1; abundance: once
CDR3nt: TGTGCCAGCTCACGGGAGTGGGGACAGGGCCCGAACACCGGGGAGCTGTTTTTT; CDR3aa: CASSREWGQGPNTGELFF; j_gene: TRBJ2-2; v_gene: TRBV18; d_gene: TRBD1; abundance: .
CDR3nt: TGTGCCAGTAGTGCAGGGGGCAACGAGCAGTTCTTC; CDR3aa: CASSAGGNEQFF; j_gene: TRBJ2-1; v_gene: TRBV19; d_gene: TRBD1; abundance: .
CDR3nt: TGTGCCAGCAGCCAAGGGGCTGGTCTAGCCAAAAACATTCAGTACTTC; CDR3aa: CASSQGAGLAKNIQYF; j_gene: TRBJ2-4; v_gene: TRBV7-9; d_gene: .; abundance: .
CDR3nt: TGTGCCACCAGCAGAGCCGGGGGACTCACAGATACGCAGTATTTT; CDR3aa: CATSRAGGLTDTQYF; j_gene: TRBJ2-3; v_gene: TRBV15; d_gene: .; abundance: .
CDR3nt: TGTGCCACCAGCAGCGGACAGGGTTCCTACGAGCAGTACTTC; CDR3aa: CATSSGQGSYEQYF; j_gene: TRBJ2-7; v_gene: TRBV15; d_gene: TRBD1; abundance: few
CDR3nt: TGTGCCAGCTCACCTGACAGGGATGGCTACACCTTC; CDR3aa: CASSPDRDGYTF; j_gene: TRBJ1-2; v_gene: TRBV18; d_gene: TRBD1; abundance: .
CDR3nt: TGCGCCAGCAGCCTAGGGGTAGCGGGGCGCACAGATACGCAGTATTTT; CDR3aa: CASSLGVAGRTDTQYF; j_gene: TRBJ2-3; v_gene: TRBV5-1; d_gene: TRBD2; abundance: .
CDR3nt: TGTGCCAGCAGCCCCCGGACAGGGACCGAGCAGTACTTC; CDR3aa: CASSPRTGTEQYF; j_gene: TRBJ2-7; v_gene: TRBV7-9; d_gene: TRBD1; abundance: .
CDR3nt: TGTGCCAGCAGTGAACCGAGCTCCTATAATTCACCCCTCCACTTT; CDR3aa: CASSEPSSYNSPLHF; j_gene: TRBJ1-6; v_gene: TRBV2; d_gene: .; abundance: .
CDR3nt: TGTGCCAGCAGCCAGGGGGACAGGGTCAATGAGCAGTTCTTC; CDR3aa: CASSQGDRVNEQFF; j_gene: TRBJ2-1; v_gene: TRBV3-1/TRBV3-2; d_gene: TRBD1; abundance: .
CDR3nt: TGCGCCAGCAGCTTGCAGGGCGTCGCTGAAGCTTTCTTT; CDR3aa: CASSLQGVAEAFF; j_gene: TRBJ1-1; v_gene: TRBV5-1; d_gene: .; abundance: .
CDR3nt: TGTGCCAGCAGCAGCCCTAGCGGGGCTAGCACAGATACGCAGTATTTT; CDR3aa: CASSSPSGASTDTQYF; j_gene: TRBJ2-3; v_gene: TRBV7-9; d_gene: TRBD2; abundance: once
CDR3nt: TGTGCCAGCAGCTTAGGGCTAGCGTTTGTCGGGGAGCTGTTTTTT; CDR3aa: CASSLGLAFVGELFF; j_gene: TRBJ2-2; v_gene: TRBV11-2; d_gene: .; abundance: .
CDR3nt: TGTGCCAGCAGTTTGGGTCGGTGGGACAGGGACGGCAATGAGCAGTTCTTC; CDR3aa: CASSLGRWDRDGNEQFF; j_gene: TRBJ2-1; v_gene: TRBV28; d_gene: TRBD1; abundance: once
CDR3nt: TGTGCCAGCAGTTTTGACAACTCCTATGGCTACACCTTC; CDR3aa: CASSFDNSYGYTF; j_gene: TRBJ1-2; v_gene: TRBV12-3/TRBV12-4; d_gene: .; abundance: .
CDR3nt: TGTGCCAGCAGCCAACAGGGGGTGGGGTGGGAAAAACTGTTTTTT; CDR3aa: CASSQQGVGWEKLFF; j_gene: TRBJ1-4; v_gene: TRBV7-8; d_gene: TRBD1; abundance: .
CDR3nt: TGTGCCACCAGCAGAGGGGACTACTCCTACGAGCAGTACTTC; CDR3aa: CATSRGDYSYEQYF; j_gene: TRBJ2-7; v_gene: TRBV15; d_gene: TRBD2; abundance: .
CDR3nt: TGCGCCAGCAGCCAAGGATCCGGGATTAGGTCCTACAATGAGCAGTTCTTC; CDR3aa: CASSQGSGIRSYNEQFF; j_gene: TRBJ2-1; v_gene: TRBV4-1; d_gene: .; abundance: once
CDR3nt: TGTGCCAGCAGCGCCCCAGGGACAGGGCTCACTGGAAACACCATATATTTT; CDR3aa: CASSAPGTGLTGNTIYF; j_gene: TRBJ1-3; v_gene: TRBV9; d_gene: TRBD1; abundance: .
CDR3nt: TGTGCCAGCTCACCCACAGCTAGCACAGATACGCAGTATTTT; CDR3aa: CASSPTASTDTQYF; j_gene: TRBJ2-3; v_gene: TRBV18; d_gene: .; abundance: .
CDR3nt: TGTGCCAGCGGGTCTCACAGGGCCTCGGGCTACACCTTC; CDR3aa: CASGSHRASGYTF; j_gene: TRBJ1-2; v_gene: TRBV6-5; d_gene: .; abundance: .
CDR3nt: TGCGCCAGCAGCTTAGGGACTAGCGAGTCAAATGAGCAGTTCTTC; CDR3aa: CASSLGTSESNEQFF; j_gene: TRBJ2-1; v_gene: TRBV5-1; d_gene: TRBD2; abundance: .
CDR3nt: TGTGCCAGCAGCTCCGGACTAGCGGGGGGTCAAGAGACCCAGTACTTC; CDR3aa: CASSSGLAGGQETQYF; j_gene: TRBJ2-5; v_gene: TRBV7-9; d_gene: TRBD2; abundance: .
CDR3nt: TGTGCCAGCTCACCACCAAGCGGGGGCGCCTACAATGAGCAGTTCTTC; CDR3aa: CASSPPSGGAYNEQFF; j_gene: TRBJ2-1; v_gene: TRBV18; d_gene: TRBD2; abundance: .
CDR3nt: TGTGCCAGAAGCCCGCGCGACAGGAGTGAATCACCCCTCCACTTT; CDR3aa: CARSPRDRSESPLHF; j_gene: TRBJ1-6; v_gene: TRBV7-5; d_gene: .; abundance: .
CDR3nt: TGTGCCATCAGTGAGTCGAATTCTCGAGGCGGGACCGGGGAGCTGTTTTTT; CDR3aa: CAISESNSRGGTGELFF; j_gene: TRBJ2-2; v_gene: TRBV10-3; d_gene: .; abundance: .
CDR3nt: TGTGCCACCAGTGACGGTGGTGAGGGTAGCACAGATACGCAGTATTTT; CDR3aa: CATSDGGEGSTDTQYF; j_gene: TRBJ2-3; v_gene: TRBV24-1; d_gene: .; abundance: .
CDR3nt: TGCGCCAGCAGCTTTGAGGGGGACTATGGCTACACCTTC; CDR3aa: CASSFEGDYGYTF; j_gene: TRBJ1-2; v_gene: TRBV5-1; d_gene: .; abundance: .
CDR3nt: TGTGCCAGCAGCTTAGCGACAGGGACACAGCCCCAGCATTTT; CDR3aa: CASSLATGTQPQHF; j_gene: TRBJ1-5; v_gene: TRBV7-9; d_gene: TRBD1; abundance: few
CDR3nt: TGTGCCATCAGTGCAGAAGGGGCGGATAATTCACCCCTCCACTTT; CDR3aa: CAISAEGADNSPLHF; j_gene: TRBJ1-6; v_gene: TRBV10-3; d_gene: .; abundance: .
CDR3nt: TGTGCCAGCAGCCCACAGGGTACGATGAACACTGAAGCTTTCTTT; CDR3aa: CASSPQGTMNTEAFF; j_gene: TRBJ1-1; v_gene: TRBV3-1/TRBV3-2; d_gene: .; abundance: .
CDR3nt: TGTGCCAGCAGCTTAAGGTCGGGGGGAAGCGCTGAAGCTTTCTTT; CDR3aa: CASSLRSGGSAEAFF; j_gene: TRBJ1-1; v_gene: TRBV7-9; d_gene: .; abundance: .
CDR3nt: TGTGCCAGCACGCCGCGGGGGCCTTTGGAGACCCAGTACTTC; CDR3aa: CASTPRGPLETQYF; j_gene: TRBJ2-5; v_gene: TRBV27; d_gene: .; abundance: medium-sized
CDR3nt: TGTGCCAGCAGCCAAGAAGCTCCCTACGAGCAGTACTTC; CDR3aa: CASSQEAPYEQYF; j_gene: TRBJ2-7; v_gene: TRBV3-1/TRBV3-2; d_gene: .; abundance: .
CDR3nt: TGTGCCATCACCGGGACAGGGACTAACTATGGCTACACCTTC; CDR3aa: CAITGTGTNYGYTF; j_gene: TRBJ1-2; v_gene: TRBV10-3; d_gene: TRBD1; abundance: .